The rows below give T cell receptor beta chains drawn from one sample of a study of resident and recirculating memory T cells in vitiligo. Sequenced by immunoSEQ multiplex PCR; TCRdb stores in-frame clones only, minus some. In the table there are about 76,000 clones, 92% of which are singletons. Sequencing input: blood. These receptors all come from a male donor with vitiligo. The CDR3 runs from the conserved cysteine through the conserved F or W. The order of the fields is clone size, J gene, D gene, V gene, CDR3 protein, CDR3 DNA. The D gene is left open where the match is weak. For some rows the clone size is stated as once, few or many, or as a class when expanded; others skip it.

. | TRBJ2-7 | . | TRBV6-5 | CASSYSSGDEQYF | TGTGCCAGCAGTTACAGTTCAGGGGACGAGCAGTACTTC
once | TRBJ2-7 | . | TRBV10-1 | CASSLHTRRSYEQYF | TGCGCCAGCAGCCTCCATACTAGGCGCTCCTACGAGCAGTACTTC
. | TRBJ2-5 | TRBD2 | TRBV7-2 | CASSWSRLARETQYF | TGTGCCAGCAGCTGGTCCCGACTAGCGAGGGAGACCCAGTACTTC
. | TRBJ1-1 | TRBD1 | TRBV6-5 | CASRSQGENTEAFF | TGTGCCAGCAGGAGCCAGGGGGAGAACACTGAAGCTTTCTTT
. | TRBJ2-5 | TRBD1 | TRBV7-9 | CASSLGQGGTLAQYF | TGTGCCAGCAGCCTAGGACAGGGGGGGACCCTGGCCCAGTACTTC
. | TRBJ1-5 | TRBD1 | TRBV6-5 | CASSVDRGSPQHF | TGTGCCAGCAGTGTCGACAGGGGGTCGCCCCAGCATTTT
. | TRBJ2-7 | TRBD1 | TRBV9 | CASSTRTGSSYEQYF | TGTGCCAGCAGCACCCGGACAGGGTCCTCCTACGAGCAGTACTTC
. | TRBJ1-4 | . | TRBV28 | CASSSSGIEEKLFF | TGTGCCAGCAGTTCTTCAGGAATAGAGGAAAAACTGTTTTTT
. | TRBJ1-5 | . | TRBV14 | CASSQGSRQPQHF | TGTGCCAGCAGCCAAGGCAGTCGTCAGCCCCAGCATTTT
. | TRBJ2-7 | TRBD1 | TRBV19 | CATQGQGRGAGHYEQYF | TGTGCCACACAGGGACAGGGGAGGGGCGCAGGGCACTACGAGCAGTACTTC
. | TRBJ2-7 | . | TRBV10-1 | CASSDGGVAYEQYF | TGCGCCAGCAGTGACGGCGGGGTCGCCTACGAGCAGTACTTC
once | TRBJ2-1 | TRBD2 | TRBV28 | CASSSRLAGGPGKNEQFF | TGTGCCAGCAGTTCCCGACTAGCGGGAGGGCCGGGTAAAAATGAGCAGTTCTTC
. | TRBJ2-1 | TRBD2 | TRBV19 | CASNGLANEQFF | TGTGCCAGTAATGGACTAGCGAATGAGCAGTTCTTC
once | TRBJ2-2 | TRBD2 | TRBV19 | CASIRTSGASSGELFF | TGTGCCAGTATAAGGACTAGCGGGGCTTCATCCGGGGAGCTGTTTTTT
. | TRBJ1-4 | TRBD1 | TRBV11-3 | CASSLGQGTNEKLFF | TGTGCCAGCAGCTTAGGACAGGGGACTAATGAAAAACTGTTTTTT
. | TRBJ2-2 | TRBD1 | TRBV28 | CASRDQTGAPGELFF | TGTGCCAGCAGGGATCAGACAGGGGCGCCCGGGGAGCTGTTTTTT
. | TRBJ1-1 | . | TRBV19 | CASSIDRETGYNTEAFF | TGTGCCAGTAGTATAGATCGAGAGACGGGATACAACACTGAAGCTTTCTTT
. | TRBJ2-1 | TRBD2 | TRBV4-1 | CASSPSPLAGDANEQFF | TGCGCCAGCAGCCCCTCTCCGCTAGCGGGAGATGCAAATGAGCAGTTCTTC
. | TRBJ2-2 | . | TRBV28 | CASSPVTGELFF | TGTGCCAGCAGTCCCGTTACCGGGGAGCTGTTTTTT
. | TRBJ1-5 | TRBD1 | TRBV4-1 | CASSLGQSNQPQHF | TGCGCCAGCAGCCTGGGACAGAGCAATCAGCCCCAGCATTTT
. | TRBJ2-2 | . | TRBV19 | CASSTQGSRNTGELFF | TGTGCCAGTAGTACCCAGGGTTCCCGGAACACCGGGGAGCTGTTTTTT
once | TRBJ1-2 | . | TRBV28 | CASSLGLTINYGYTF | TGTGCCAGCAGTTTGGGCCTGACCATAAACTATGGCTACACCTTC
. | TRBJ2-1 | . | TRBV28 | CASSPTGLSSYNEQFF | TGTGCCAGCAGTCCCACAGGGCTCAGCTCCTACAATGAGCAGTTCTTC
. | TRBJ1-2 | TRBD1 | TRBV5-5 | CASRIQGNYGYTF | TGTGCCAGCAGGATACAGGGGAACTATGGCTACACCTTC
. | TRBJ1-2 | . | TRBV28 | CASRDRSSYGGYTF | TGTGCCAGCAGGGACAGATCTTCCTATGGTGGCTACACCTTC
. | TRBJ2-7 | TRBD2 | TRBV5-6 | CASRTSGISGRSYEQYF | TGTGCCAGCAGGACTAGCGGGATTAGTGGAAGATCCTACGAGCAGTACTTC
. | TRBJ2-1 | . | TRBV21-1 | CASSKDPAGGENEQFF | TGTGCCAGCAGCAAAGACCCAGCGGGAGGGGAGAATGAGCAGTTCTTC
. | TRBJ2-1 | . | TRBV6-5 | CASSYGPYNEQFF | TGTGCCAGCAGTTACGGGCCGTACAATGAGCAGTTCTTC
. | TRBJ2-1 | TRBD2 | TRBV27 | CASSQFPGGGYNEQFF | TGTGCCAGCAGTCAATTCCCGGGAGGCGGGTACAATGAGCAGTTCTTC
. | TRBJ2-7 | . | TRBV5-1 | CASSWEVRDSYEQYF | TGCGCCAGCAGCTGGGAGGTACGGGACTCCTACGAGCAGTACTTC
. | TRBJ2-3 | TRBD2 | TRBV6-6 | CASSYVAGAGTDTQYF | TGTGCCAGCAGTTACGTAGCGGGAGCGGGCACAGATACGCAGTATTTT
. | TRBJ2-7 | . | TRBV9 | CASSVNGHNSYEQYF | TGTGCCAGCAGCGTAAATGGGCACAACTCCTACGAGCAGTACTTC
. | TRBJ2-7 | . | TRBV18 | CASSRTSPDEQYF | TGTGCCAGTTCGAGGACATCTCCCGACGAGCAGTACTTC
. | TRBJ2-7 | TRBD2 | TRBV14 | CASSQGGLAGLYEQYF | TGTGCCAGCAGCCAAGGGGGACTAGCGGGACTCTACGAGCAGTACTTC
. | TRBJ2-3 | TRBD2 | TRBV7-6 | CASSPLNAGAGDTQYF | TGTGCCAGCAGCCCCCTGAATGCGGGAGCTGGAGATACGCAGTATTTT
. | TRBJ1-1 | . | TRBV6-1 | CASIPHHLNTEAFF | TGTGCCAGCATCCCACACCACCTGAACACTGAAGCTTTCTTT
. | TRBJ2-7 | . | TRBV25-1 | CASSGSPSSYEQYF | TGTGCCAGCAGTGGGAGCCCTAGCTCCTACGAGCAGTACTTC
. | TRBJ2-5 | . | TRBV18 | CASSPGGSQETQYF | TGTGCCAGCTCACCAGGGGGGTCCCAAGAGACCCAGTACTTC
once | TRBJ2-2 | TRBD2 | TRBV27 | CASSPTSGRATTGELFF | TGTGCCAGCAGCCCGACTAGCGGGAGGGCAACCACCGGGGAGCTGTTTTTT
. | TRBJ2-5 | TRBD2 | TRBV7-7 | CASSFGLAGQETQYF | TGTGCCAGCAGCTTCGGACTAGCCGGGCAAGAGACCCAGTACTTC
. | TRBJ1-2 | . | TRBV2 | CASTTGHYGYTF | TGTGCCAGCACTACAGGGCACTATGGCTACACCTTC
few | TRBJ2-5 | . | TRBV30 | CAWSVTGWGETQYF | TGTGCCTGGAGTGTAACAGGTTGGGGAGAGACCCAGTACTTC
. | TRBJ2-7 | . | TRBV28 | CASSSTSYYEQYF | TGTGCCAGCAGTTCCACTTCATACTACGAGCAGTACTTC
. | TRBJ2-7 | TRBD1 | TRBV4-1 | CASSQDPLRQGAYEQYF | TGCGCCAGCAGCCAAGACCCCCTCAGACAGGGGGCGTACGAGCAGTACTTC
. | TRBJ2-1 | TRBD2 | TRBV4-2 | CASSQEASGRSQFF | TGTGCCAGCAGCCAAGAGGCTAGCGGGAGGTCACAGTTCTTC